This T cell receptor (beta chain) comes out of a study of persistence of HIV-infected CD4 T cells. Study results and limitations: Bulk TCR data could not be restricted to HIV-1-infected CMV-responding cells.

Cells were stimulated with CMV-infected fibroblast lysates at around 9.1 ug/mL. CD4+ T cells upregulating both CD40 ligand and CD69 were sorted as responding cells. Stimulated PBMCs had first been depleted of CD8+ T cells. Worth noting for this clone: What it binds is not known.

Germline loops: CDR1 SGHRS, CDR2 YFSETQ. Trimming removed 3 bases from V and 6 bases from J; junction bases left unmatched: 5. The CDR3 has 15 amino acids. The immunoSEQ assay was version 4, run in survey mode. Genomic DNA was diluted to 10 ng/uL, up to roughly 1 ug per sample. Some clones are missing from TCRdb's copy, which holds only in-frame ones; the method was immunoSEQ multiplex PCR. The sample shows approximately 19,000 clones, approximately 64% of them seen only once. The chain uses TRBV5-1 and TRBJ2-1; 11 nucleotides align to TRBD1. The TCR sequence derives from an adult woman with HIV who was CMV-seropositive. The sequenced sample was CD4+ T cells sorted from PBMCs after approximately 19-hour stimulation, obtained from a patient who received antiretroviral therapy. This CDR3 reads CASSSGQGAGNEQFF. The CDR3 DNA reads TGCGCCAGCAGCTCCGGACAGGGGGCTGGCAATGAGCAGTTCTTC. The full variable domain, with the rest looked up from reference TRBV5-1 and TRBJ2-1, is KAGVTQTPRYLIKTRGQQVTLSCSPISGHRSVSWYQQTPGQGLQFLFEYFSETQRNKGNFPGRFSGRQFSNSRSEMNVSTLELGDSALYLCASSSGQGAGNEQFFGPGTRLTVL.